The following is a T cell receptor beta chain sequence with its context. Trimming pared 6 bases from V and 1 base from J, leaving 9 bases between. Germline-derived CDR1 and CDR2 are LGHDT and YNNKEL (reference sequence). The CDR3 spans 13 residues. The table came from immunoSEQ multiplex PCR; TCRdb's copy has only in-frame clones and leaves some out. Of approximately 210,000 clones listed, over 75% were seen once; the top ten hold 5.5% to 7%. This record comes from a study of blood T cell repertoires in COVID-19. The overall study: Sites in the United States, Italy and Spain provided acute and convalescent COVID-19 samples.

The receptor's source is a woman in her 40s who had recovered from COVID-19. Sequenced material: peripheral blood. The chain uses TRBV3-1 (or the pseudogene TRBV3-2) and TRBJ1-1; D not certain. The CDR3 coding sequence is TGTGCCAGCAGTTCCACACAGAACACTGAAGCTTTCTTT. It translates to CASSSTQNTEAFF.